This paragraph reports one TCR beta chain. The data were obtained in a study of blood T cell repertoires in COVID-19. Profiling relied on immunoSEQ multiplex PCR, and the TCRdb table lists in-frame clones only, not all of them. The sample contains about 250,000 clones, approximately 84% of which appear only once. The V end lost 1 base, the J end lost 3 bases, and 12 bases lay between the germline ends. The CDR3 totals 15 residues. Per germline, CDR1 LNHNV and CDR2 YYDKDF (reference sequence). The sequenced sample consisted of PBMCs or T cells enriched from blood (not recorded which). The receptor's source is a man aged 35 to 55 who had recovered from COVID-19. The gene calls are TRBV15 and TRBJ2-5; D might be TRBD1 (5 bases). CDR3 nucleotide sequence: TGTGCCACCAGCAGAGCGTTCAGGGATGAAGAGACCCAGTACTTC. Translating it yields CATSRAFRDEETQYF.